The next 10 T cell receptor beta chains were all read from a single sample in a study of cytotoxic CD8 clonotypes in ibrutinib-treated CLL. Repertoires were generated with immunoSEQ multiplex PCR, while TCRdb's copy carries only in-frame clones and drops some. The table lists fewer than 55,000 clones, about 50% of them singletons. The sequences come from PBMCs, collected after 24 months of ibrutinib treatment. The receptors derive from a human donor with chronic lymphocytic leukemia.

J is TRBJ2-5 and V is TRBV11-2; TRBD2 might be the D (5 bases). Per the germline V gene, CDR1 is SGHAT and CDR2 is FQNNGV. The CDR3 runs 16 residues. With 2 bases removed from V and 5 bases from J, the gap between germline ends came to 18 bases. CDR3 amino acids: CASSLFLRLSGETQYF. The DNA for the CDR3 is TGTGCCAGCAGCTTATTTCTGAGACTATCGGGCGAGACCCAGTACTTC.

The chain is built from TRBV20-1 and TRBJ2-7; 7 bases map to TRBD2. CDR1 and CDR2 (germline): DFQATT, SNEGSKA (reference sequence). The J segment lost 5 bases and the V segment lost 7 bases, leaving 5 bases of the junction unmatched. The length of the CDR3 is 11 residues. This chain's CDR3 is CSGGGPDEQYF. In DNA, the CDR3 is TGCAGTGGGGGGGGACCGGACGAGCAGTACTTC.

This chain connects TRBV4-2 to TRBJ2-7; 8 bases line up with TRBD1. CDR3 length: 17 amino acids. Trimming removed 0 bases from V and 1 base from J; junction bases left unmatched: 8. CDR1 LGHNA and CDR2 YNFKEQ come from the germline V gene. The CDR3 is CASSQDLTGGYSYEQYF. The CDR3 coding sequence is TGTGCCAGCAGCCAAGATCTCACAGGGGGATATTCCTACGAGCAGTACTTC.

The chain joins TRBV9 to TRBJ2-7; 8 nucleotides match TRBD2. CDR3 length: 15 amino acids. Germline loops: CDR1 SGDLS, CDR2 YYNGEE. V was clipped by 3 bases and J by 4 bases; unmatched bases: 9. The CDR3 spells CASSELAGPGYEQYF. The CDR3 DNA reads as TGTGCCAGCAGCGAGTTAGCGGGGCCAGGGTACGAGCAGTACTTC.

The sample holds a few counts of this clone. CDR3: CASSGFGTEQETQYF. The CDR3 DNA sequence: TGTGCCAGCAGTGGTTTCGGGACAGAGCAAGAGACCCAGTACTTC. The chain uses TRBV2 and TRBJ2-5, with 7 bases identical to TRBD1. This CDR3 is 15 amino acids long. Germline V gene sequence: CDR1 SNHLY, CDR2 FYNNEI. The J segment lost 2 bases and the V segment lost 4 bases, leaving 7 bases of the junction unmatched.

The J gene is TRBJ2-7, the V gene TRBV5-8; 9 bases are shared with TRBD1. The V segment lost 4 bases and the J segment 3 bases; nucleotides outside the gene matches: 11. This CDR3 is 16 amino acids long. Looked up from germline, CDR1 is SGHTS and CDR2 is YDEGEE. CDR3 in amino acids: CASSPGQGSGVYEQYF. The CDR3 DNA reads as TGTGCCAGCAGCCCGGGACAGGGAAGTGGGGTCTACGAGCAGTACTTC.

CDR3 region: CASRPGQENYGYTF. The CDR3 nucleotides are TGTGCCAGCAGACCGGGACAGGAGAACTATGGCTACACCTTC. The chain has TRBV2 and TRBJ1-2, with 8 bases identical to TRBD1. Trimming cost V 6 bases and J 2 bases; bases outside gene matches: 5. Germline CDR1 reads SNHLY; CDR2 reads FYNNEI. This CDR3 is 14 amino acids long.

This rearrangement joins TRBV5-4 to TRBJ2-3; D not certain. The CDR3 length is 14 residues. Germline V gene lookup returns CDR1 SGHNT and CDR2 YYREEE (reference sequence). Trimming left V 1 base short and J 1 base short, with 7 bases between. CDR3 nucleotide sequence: TGTGCCAGCAGCTTGAGTCGGGGCACAGATACGCAGTATTTT. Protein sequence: CASSLSRGTDTQYF.

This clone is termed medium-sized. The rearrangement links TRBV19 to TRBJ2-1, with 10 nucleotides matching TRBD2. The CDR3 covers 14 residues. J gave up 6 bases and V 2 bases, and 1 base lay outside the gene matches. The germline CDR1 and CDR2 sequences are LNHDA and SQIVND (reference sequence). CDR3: CASSISGGANEQFF. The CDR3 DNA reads TGTGCCAGTAGTATAAGCGGGGGGGCCAATGAGCAGTTCTTC.

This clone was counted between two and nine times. CDR3 amino acids: CSVEGGICRTASYEQYF. The CDR3 DNA sequence: TGCAGCGTTGAAGGGGGGATATGTAGGACAGCCTCCTACGAGCAGTACTTC. This sequence joins TRBV29-1 and TRBJ2-7, with a possible D match to TRBD1 (6 bases). From germline, CDR1 is SQVTM and CDR2 ANQGSEA. The ends were cut back, 1 base at V and 0 bases at J, with 19 bases in the middle. The CDR3 has 17 amino acids.